Below are 2 T cell receptor beta chains sequenced from a single sample in a study of response to subunit inactivated influenza vaccine. MiXCR, applied by TCRdb to the RT-PCR reads, yields one record per CDR3 protein. The data show about 480,000 distinct CDR3 sequences, about 25% seen once. Sequences were derived from CD4+ T cells sorted from PBMCs, sampled roughly 5 days after vaccination. The receptors derive from a man aged 45-65 years who received an inactivated influenza vaccine.

This clonotype appeared a few times. The CDR3 region is CASSVDGSGANVLTF. For the CDR3, the DNA is TGCGCCAGCAGCGTGGACGGCTCTGGGGCCAACGTCCTGACTTTC. The rearrangement joins TRBV5-1 to TRBJ2-6; D unresolved. V lost 4 bases to trimming and J lost 0 bases, with 8 bases between them. This CDR3 comprises 15 residues. The germline gives CDR1 SGHRS, CDR2 YFSETQ.

In its sample, this clonotype was seen many times. The genes are TRBV12-3 or TRBV12-4 and TRBJ2-2, with D perhaps being TRBD1 or TRBD2 (6 bases each). The CDR3 has 15 residues. V lost 3 bases and J 7 bases, leaving 15 bases between the germline ends. The CDR3 DNA is TGTGCCAGCAGTTTTTTCGGGGGCCGGGGCGGGGAGCTGTTTTTT. It is translated as CASSFFGGRGGELFF.